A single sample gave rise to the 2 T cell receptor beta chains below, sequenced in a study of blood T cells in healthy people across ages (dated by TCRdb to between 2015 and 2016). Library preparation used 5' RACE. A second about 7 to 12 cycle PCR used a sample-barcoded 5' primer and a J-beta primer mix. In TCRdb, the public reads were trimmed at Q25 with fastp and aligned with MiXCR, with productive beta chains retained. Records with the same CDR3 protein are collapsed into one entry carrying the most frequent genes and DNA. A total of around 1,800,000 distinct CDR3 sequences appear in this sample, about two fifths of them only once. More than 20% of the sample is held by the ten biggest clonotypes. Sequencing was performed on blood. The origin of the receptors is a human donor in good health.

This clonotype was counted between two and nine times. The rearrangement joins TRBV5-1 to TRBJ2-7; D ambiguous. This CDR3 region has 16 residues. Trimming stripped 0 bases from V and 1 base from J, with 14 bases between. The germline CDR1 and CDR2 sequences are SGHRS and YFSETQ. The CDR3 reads CASSLGRAAPSYEQYF. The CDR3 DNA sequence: TGCGCCAGCAGCTTGGGACGGGCCGCCCCTTCCTACGAGCAGTACTTC.

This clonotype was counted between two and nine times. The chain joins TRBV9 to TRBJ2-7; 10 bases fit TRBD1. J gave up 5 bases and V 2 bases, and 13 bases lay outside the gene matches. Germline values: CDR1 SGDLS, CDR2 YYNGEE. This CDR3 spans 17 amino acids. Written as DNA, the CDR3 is TGTGCCAGCAGCGTCGGGGGAACCGGGACAGGGGTCCACGAGCAGTACTTC. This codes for CASSVGGTGTGVHEQYF. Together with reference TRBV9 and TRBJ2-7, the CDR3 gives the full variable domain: DSGVTQTPKHLITATGQRVTLRCSPRSGDLSVYWYQQSLDQGLQFLIQYYNGEERAKGNILERFSAQQFPDLHSELNLSSLELGDSALYFCASSVGGTGTGVHEQYFGPGTRLTVT.